Reported below is one TCR beta chain. Its antigen is unidentified. The data derive from a study of post-analysis software for immune sequencing data. Broader study findings: Same-batch samples co-clustered strongly by F measure. There were about five TRBV segments more frequent in patients than controls, and TRBV5-6, TRBV5-1 and TRBV20-1 were among them.

The CDR3 has 16 residues. J lost 6 bases, V lost 3 bases, and 9 bases had no gene match. CDR1 KGHDR and CDR2 SFDVKD come from the germline V gene. Tagging with unique molecular identifiers was a feature of the TCR beta cDNA libraries. A single record per CDR3 protein comes from TCRdb applying MiXCR to the PCR reads. The table includes some 700,000 distinct CDR3 sequences, 55% to 70% detected once. The sequenced material came from blood. The V call is TRBV24-1, the J call TRBJ2-1; TRBD2 agrees at 8 bases. The TCR sequence derives from a girl aged 2-15 years with multiple sclerosis. CDR3 sequence: CATSDPEAGTSNEQFF. Written as DNA, the CDR3 is TGTGCCACCAGTGATCCGGAGGCGGGGACTAGCAATGAGCAGTTCTTC.